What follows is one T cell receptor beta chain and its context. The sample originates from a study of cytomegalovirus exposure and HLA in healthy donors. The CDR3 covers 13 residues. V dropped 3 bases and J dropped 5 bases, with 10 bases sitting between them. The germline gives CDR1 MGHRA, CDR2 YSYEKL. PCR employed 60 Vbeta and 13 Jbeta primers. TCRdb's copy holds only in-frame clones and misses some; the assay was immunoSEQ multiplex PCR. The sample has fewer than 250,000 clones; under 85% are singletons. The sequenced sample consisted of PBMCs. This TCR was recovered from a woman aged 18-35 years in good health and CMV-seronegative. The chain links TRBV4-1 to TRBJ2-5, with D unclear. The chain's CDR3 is CASSQSQFETQYF. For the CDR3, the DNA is TGCGCCAGCAGCCAGAGCCAATTCGAGACCCAGTACTTC.